A selection of T cell receptor beta chains follows, all from one sample in a study of blood T cell repertoires in COVID-19. TCRdb keeps only in-frame clones here, not all; method: immunoSEQ multiplex PCR. The table records over 200,000 clones, about nine tenths of them present only once. Sample: peripheral blood. Every receptor here comes from a woman aged 55-75 years with acute or convalescent COVID-19. Both conserved end residues are part of each CDR3. A D gene is named only where the DNA matches it firmly. The size entry is marked missing in some rows and otherwise reads once, few, many or a size class.

DNA	CDR3	J	size	D	V
TGTGCCAGCAGCTACCGGCCGGAGACAGGACTCCTCTATGGCTACACCTTC	CASSYRPETGLLYGYTF	TRBJ1-2	few	.	TRBV7-8
TGTGCCAGCAGCTACAATACCGGGACAGGGAACTACGAGCAGTACTTC	CASSYNTGTGNYEQYF	TRBJ2-7	.	TRBD1	TRBV4-2
TGCGCCAGCAGCCAAGAGGGGGCGCTTTCCTATGGCTACACCTTC	CASSQEGALSYGYTF	TRBJ1-2	.	.	TRBV4-1
TGTGCCAGCAGCCTTTATTTCAGGGGGAACACTGAAGCTTTCTTT	CASSLYFRGNTEAFF	TRBJ1-1	.	.	TRBV5-6
TGTGCCAGCACCCTAAGGACAGGGGGGAGCGAGCAGTACTTC	CASTLRTGGSEQYF	TRBJ2-7	.	TRBD1	TRBV6-5
TGTGCCAGCAGATTGGACAGGGGGAGCGGAAAACTGTTTTTT	CASRLDRGSGKLFF	TRBJ1-4	.	TRBD1	TRBV6-6
TGTGCCAGTAGTTTGGCGAACACTGAAGCTTTCTTT	CASSLANTEAFF	TRBJ1-1	.	.	TRBV19
TGTGCCAGCACTACAGGGGGGTCCAATCAGCCCCAGCATTTT	CASTTGGSNQPQHF	TRBJ1-5	once	TRBD1	TRBV7-9
TGTGCCAGCAAGGAACTAGCCGGGACCATAGGACTAGATACGCAGTATTTT	CASKELAGTIGLDTQYF	TRBJ2-3	.	.	TRBV27
TGCGCCAGCAGCTTCGGAACAGGGCGGACCGGGGAGCTGTTTTTT	CASSFGTGRTGELFF	TRBJ2-2	.	.	TRBV5-1
TGTGCCAGCAGCCATGGGACAGCTCAAGAGACCCAGTACTTC	CASSHGTAQETQYF	TRBJ2-5	.	TRBD1	TRBV11-2
TGTGCCAGCAGCTCCCGAGGGCCGAGCTCTGGAAACACCATATATTTT	CASSSRGPSSGNTIYF	TRBJ1-3	few	.	TRBV14
TGCGCCAGCAGTGAGTGGCGGAACATGAACACTGAAGCTTTCTTT	CASSEWRNMNTEAFF	TRBJ1-1	.	.	TRBV10-1
TGTGCCAGCAGGGAGGACTTCAATCGGTCCCAGTACTTC	CASREDFNRSQYF	TRBJ2-5	.	.	TRBV2
TGTGCCAGCAGCTCGCAGGGGGTTGGTGAAAAACTGTTTTTT	CASSSQGVGEKLFF	TRBJ1-4	once	TRBD1	TRBV7-9
TGCAGTGCCCGCTCTGGAAACACCATATATTTT	CSARSGNTIYF	TRBJ1-3	.	.	TRBV20-1
TGTGCCAGCAGTTCTAACTACCACGAGCAGTACTTC	CASSSNYHEQYF	TRBJ2-7	.	.	TRBV28
TGTGCCAGCAGCTCGACGGGACAGGGCCATTCACCCCTCCACTTT	CASSSTGQGHSPLHF	TRBJ1-6	.	TRBD1	TRBV7-3
TGCGCCAGCAGCCAGACAGGCTGGGGTATCGAAGAGCAGTACTTC	CASSQTGWGIEEQYF	TRBJ2-7	few	.	TRBV4-3
TGTGCCAGCAGCGTAGGGACAGGGAGGGGCTATGGCTACACCTTC	CASSVGTGRGYGYTF	TRBJ1-2	.	TRBD1	TRBV9
TGTGCCAGCAGCCAACCGGACAGGGGGTCCGAGCAGTACTTC	CASSQPDRGSEQYF	TRBJ2-7	.	TRBD1	TRBV3-1/TRBV3-2
TGTGCCAGCAGCTTAGTCCACGGACAGGGCCAGGGAGGACCCCTCCACTTT	CASSLVHGQGQGGPLHF	TRBJ1-6	.	TRBD1	TRBV7-6
TGTGCCAGCAGTTCTCAGGGGGCTGGGGCCAACGTCCTGACTTTC	CASSSQGAGANVLTF	TRBJ2-6	.	TRBD1	TRBV28
TGTGCCAGCACCCAAGGGGGGGGCACTCAGCCCCAGCATTTT	CASTQGGGTQPQHF	TRBJ1-5	.	.	TRBV28
TGTGCCAGCAGCTTGGCCAGTGGGACAGGGAGCTCCTACGAGCAGTACTTC	CASSLASGTGSSYEQYF	TRBJ2-7	.	TRBD1	TRBV5-8
TGTGCCAGCAGCCACCAGACTAGCGGGAGTAATGAGCAGTTCTTC	CASSHQTSGSNEQFF	TRBJ2-1	.	TRBD2	TRBV7-9
TGTGCCAGCAGCCAGGGAGATAGACTAGCGGCGCAGTACTTC	CASSQGDRLAAQYF	TRBJ2-5	.	TRBD2	TRBV5-5
TGTGCCAGCAGGGCCGGGACAGGGGGATTGGGCTACACCTTC	CASRAGTGGLGYTF	TRBJ1-2	once	TRBD1	TRBV28
TGTGCCAGCAGTGACCACCTGCGCGCCGCGCGCGGACCCCTCCACTTT	CASSDHLRAARGPLHF	TRBJ1-6	.	.	TRBV6-1
TGCGCCAGCAGCTTGGGTAAAGAAGCTGGCTACACCTTC	CASSLGKEAGYTF	TRBJ1-2	once	.	TRBV5-1
TGTGCCACCAGCAGAGAAGGACAGCATGAATACAATGAGCAGTTCTTC	CATSREGQHEYNEQFF	TRBJ2-1	.	.	TRBV15
TGTGCCAGCAGCCAAGACCCCGGGGGGAAACAGCCCCAGCATTTT	CASSQDPGGKQPQHF	TRBJ1-5	once	.	TRBV3-1/TRBV3-2
TGTGCCAGCAGCCAAGCACAGGGGGCCCGTGAGACCCAGTACTTC	CASSQAQGARETQYF	TRBJ2-5	.	TRBD1	TRBV3-1/TRBV3-2
TGTGCCAGCAGCCTTCCTGCTAGCGGGGCTAGCACAGATACGCAGTATTTT	CASSLPASGASTDTQYF	TRBJ2-3	.	TRBD2	TRBV6-2/TRBV6-3
TGTGCCAGCAGCCCCCAGACTAGCAGGGGTACCTACGAGCAGTACTTC	CASSPQTSRGTYEQYF	TRBJ2-7	few	.	TRBV7-9
TGTGCCAGCAGCCAAGAATCAGGATCCGGGGCCAACGTCCTGACTTTC	CASSQESGSGANVLTF	TRBJ2-6	.	.	TRBV14
TGCGCCAGCAGCTTAGGAGACAGCAATGAAAAACTGTTTTTT	CASSLGDSNEKLFF	TRBJ1-4	.	.	TRBV5-1
TGTGCCAGCAGCTACCGAGCGGGGGTTAGCACAGATACGCAGTATTTT	CASSYRAGVSTDTQYF	TRBJ2-3	.	TRBD2	TRBV5-4
TGTGCCAGTCGGAGGACAGGGGATGATGGCTACACCTTC	CASRRTGDDGYTF	TRBJ1-2	.	TRBD1	TRBV19
TGTGCCAGCCTACGGAGGGCCAATGAGCAGTTCTTC	CASLRRANEQFF	TRBJ2-1	.	.	TRBV5-8
TGTGCCAGCAGAACGGACGGAGGATATAGCAATCAGCCCCAGCATTTT	CASRTDGGYSNQPQHF	TRBJ1-5	once	.	TRBV2
TGTGCCTGGAGTGTACTAGCGGGATTCTACAATGAGCAGTTCTTC	CAWSVLAGFYNEQFF	TRBJ2-1	.	TRBD2	TRBV30
TGTGCCAGCAGAAACAGGGGGTTTCGACAGCCCCAGCATTTT	CASRNRGFRQPQHF	TRBJ1-5	.	TRBD1	TRBV6-5
TGTGCCAGCAGCTTGACAGGGTCCGTGAACACTGAAGCTTTCTTT	CASSLTGSVNTEAFF	TRBJ1-1	few	.	TRBV5-4
TGTGCCAGCAGCCAACAGTTAACCGGGGAGCTGTTTTTT	CASSQQLTGELFF	TRBJ2-2	.	.	TRBV14
TGTGCCAGCAGCAAAGGAATCTTTAAGTACGCGGGCCCCGTCTATTACGAGCAGTACTTC	CASSKGIFKYAGPVYYEQYF	TRBJ2-7	once	.	TRBV21-1
TGTGCCAGCAGTGGGGAGGGTGGAGGACAGCCCCAGCATTTT	CASSGEGGGQPQHF	TRBJ1-5	once	.	TRBV2
TGTGCCAGTATAGGACAGGGGCAGCATACGCAGTATTTT	CASIGQGQHTQYF	TRBJ2-3	.	TRBD1	TRBV19
TGTGCCAGTTTCGGGACTAGCAACTACGAGCAGTACTTC	CASFGTSNYEQYF	TRBJ2-7	.	TRBD2	TRBV6-5
TGTGCCAGCTCACCCTCTAGCGGAACCTCCTACGAGCAGTACTTC	CASSPSSGTSYEQYF	TRBJ2-7	.	TRBD2	TRBV18
TGTGCCAGCAGCCCGGGGACAGGGCGCTACGAGCAGTACTTC	CASSPGTGRYEQYF	TRBJ2-7	.	TRBD1	TRBV7-2
TGTGCCAGCAGCAAGATAGGGGACTATGGCTACACCTTC	CASSKIGDYGYTF	TRBJ1-2	.	.	TRBV11-2